The 8 T cell receptor beta chains given below trace back to one sample, sequenced in a study of Graves' ophthalmopathy and Graves' hyperthyroidism. Amplification of the TCR beta CDR3 regions used RNA transcripts (as template). RT-PCR was first run with HTBI primers, then multiplex PCR in a second round. MiXCR, run by TCRdb on the multiplex PCR reads, gives a single entry per CDR3 protein. In the table there are about 660,000 distinct CDR3 sequences, roughly 41% of which are singletons. The sequencing input was peripheral blood. The receptors here all came from an adult man with Graves' ophthalmopathy.

This clonotype appeared many times. The V call is TRBV7-9, the J call TRBJ1-1; D unclear. The V end lost 5 bases, the J end lost 5 bases, and 9 bases lay between the germline ends. The CDR3 sequence is 12 residues long. Germline assignment: CDR1 SEHNR and CDR2 FQNEAQ (reference sequence). The CDR3 loop is CASSRVSTEAFF. CDR3 DNA: TGTGCCAGCAGCCGCGTTTCTACTGAAGCTTTCTTT. The variable domain in full, with the rest retrieved from reference TRBV7-9 and TRBJ1-1, is DTGVSQNPRHKITKRGQNVTFRCDPISEHNRLYWYRQTLGQGPEFLTYFQNEAQLEKSRLLSDRFSAERPKGSFSTLEIQRTEQGDSAMYLCASSRVSTEAFFGQGTRLTVV.

Only a few counts were recorded for this clonotype. V and J are TRBV15 and TRBJ2-3, with 10 positions matching TRBD1. The CDR3 has 16 residues. J lost 2 bases, V lost 4 bases, and 6 bases had no gene match. Germline-derived CDR1 and CDR2 are LNHNV and YYDKDF (reference sequence). The CDR3 sequence is CATSKIGTGVTDTQYF. The CDR3 region has the DNA TGTGCCACCAGCAAAATCGGGACAGGGGTCACAGATACGCAGTATTTT. Combining the CDR3 with reference TRBV15 and TRBJ2-3 gives the whole variable domain DAMVIQNPRYQVTQFGKPVTLSCSQTLNHNVMYWYQQKSSQAPKLLFHYYDKDFNNEADTPDNFQSRRPNTSFCFLDIRSPGLGDTAMYLCATSKIGTGVTDTQYFGPGTRLTVL.

In this sample, this clonotype turned up many times. This rearrangement joins TRBV15 to TRBJ2-6; tentatively, D is TRBD1 (6 bases). V lost 5 bases and J lost 0, with 26 bases in between. CDR1 LNHNV and CDR2 YYDKDF come from the germline V gene (reference sequence). CDR3 size: 21 residues. The CDR3 nucleotides read TGTGCCACCAGCTCCTTTGACCTTATGACAGGACAACACTCTGGGGCCAACGTCCTGACTTTC. This encodes CATSSFDLMTGQHSGANVLTF.

This clonotype has only a few counts. The V call is TRBV29-1, the J call TRBJ1-2; TRBD1 might be the D (6 bases). Germline CDR1 and CDR2: SQVTM and ANQGSEA. The germline V and J ends were trimmed by 7 bases and 7 bases, with 10 bases remaining between them. This CDR3 spans 10 amino acids. The CDR3 nucleotides read TGCAGCGGCGGACAGATTGGCTACACCTTC. Amino acid sequence: CSGGQIGYTF. The variable domain in full, completed from reference TRBV29-1 and TRBJ1-2, reads SAVISQKPSRDICQRGTSLTIQCQVDSQVTMMFWYRQQPGQSLTLIATANQGSEATYESGFVIDKFPISRPNLTFSTLTVSNMSPEDSSIYLCSGGQIGYTFGSGTRLTVV.

In its sample, this clonotype was seen a few times. V usage is TRBV20-1 and J usage is TRBJ2-7; 7 nucleotides line up with TRBD2. V lost 5 bases and J lost 4; bases outside the gene matches: 17. The germline V gene has CDR1 DFQATT and CDR2 SNEGSKA (reference sequence). The CDR3 has 16 amino acids. This CDR3 is CSAPARVAGDTYEQYF. The CDR3 bases are TGCAGTGCTCCAGCCCGGGTAGCGGGTGACACGTACGAGCAGTACTTC.

The rearrangement uses TRBV10-3 and TRBJ2-5; D might be TRBD1 (6 bases). V was shortened by 5 bases and J by 6 bases, with 13 bases between the two germline ends. Per the germline V gene, CDR1 is ENHRY and CDR2 is SYGVKD. CDR3 length: 13 residues. The CDR3 spells CAISPGGGQTQYF. The DNA of the CDR3 is TGTGCCATCAGTCCTGGGGGCGGGCAGACCCAGTACTTC.

Regarding this clonotype: This may be a read error: a much more frequent sequence differs by one nucleotide. V gene TRBV7-6 combines with J gene TRBJ2-5; D not certain. Germline CDR1 reads SGHVS; CDR2 reads FNYEAQ. This CDR3 is built from 15 residues. CDR3 protein: CVSSLNVAVRETQYF. In nucleotides, the CDR3 is TGTGTCAGCAGCTTAAACGTGGCGGTACGGGAGACCCAGTACTTC.

This clonotype has at least ten counts. The chain recombines TRBV12-3 or TRBV12-4 with TRBJ1-1; 10 bases align to TRBD1. CDR3 length: 16 residues. J lost 3 bases, V lost 5 bases, and 9 bases had no gene match. The CDR3 sequence is CASSERTGGGDTEAFF. Written as DNA, the CDR3 is TGTGCCAGCAGTGAGCGGACAGGGGGAGGCGACACTGAAGCTTTCTTT.